Listed below are T cell receptor beta chains from one sample, sequenced in a study of human T cells and chemical hapten exposure. MiXCR, run by TCRdb on the RACE reads, gives a single entry per CDR3 protein. The sample lists some 340,000 distinct CDR3 sequences; under 9% were seen once. The sample here was whole blood, taken in connection with sensitization to the hapten diphenylcyclopropenone (DPC). All receptors derive from a woman between 18 and 29 years old with alopecia areata. Some clones in this sample may be carry-over from other donors' samples. The CDR3 runs from the conserved cysteine through the conserved F or W. The D gene is left open where the match is weak. The size entry is marked missing in some rows and otherwise reads once, few, many or a size class.

j_gene: TRBJ1-6
len: 17
abundance: .
v_gene: TRBV7-9
d_gene: TRBD1
CDR3aa: CASSLVRQGRLDSPLHF
CDR3nt: TGTGCCAGCAGCTTAGTTAGACAGGGCCGTTTGGATTCACCCCTCCACTTT

j_gene: TRBJ1-2
len: 15
abundance: many
v_gene: TRBV18
d_gene: .
CDR3aa: CASSPQPTVTYGYTF
CDR3nt: TGTGCCAGCTCACCACAACCGACAGTTACATATGGCTACACCTTC

j_gene: TRBJ1-5
len: 17
abundance: few
v_gene: TRBV12-5
d_gene: TRBD1
CDR3aa: CASGLVQGATGNQPQHF
CDR3nt: TGTGCTAGTGGTTTGGTACAGGGGGCTACGGGCAATCAGCCCCAGCATTTT

j_gene: TRBJ2-3
len: 17
abundance: .
v_gene: TRBV27
d_gene: TRBD2
CDR3aa: CASSKPPAGDPTDTQYF
CDR3nt: TGTGCCAGCAGTAAACCTCCTGCGGGGGACCCAACAGATACGCAGTATTTT

j_gene: TRBJ2-3
len: 12
abundance: many
v_gene: TRBV2
d_gene: .
CDR3aa: CASRDYTDTQYF
CDR3nt: TGTGCCAGCAGGGATTACACAGATACGCAGTATTTT

j_gene: TRBJ1-2
len: 12
abundance: few
v_gene: TRBV7-2
d_gene: .
CDR3aa: CASSLVRSGYTF
CDR3nt: TGTGCCAGCAGCTTAGTACGATCAGGCTACACCTTC

j_gene: TRBJ2-5
len: 15
abundance: few
v_gene: TRBV18
d_gene: .
CDR3aa: CASSLDPGDLKTQYF
CDR3nt: TGTGCCAGCTCACTGGATCCGGGGGATCTGAAGACCCAGTACTTC

j_gene: TRBJ2-1
len: 15
abundance: .
v_gene: TRBV6-5
d_gene: TRBD2
CDR3aa: CASSYGGGAFNEQFF
CDR3nt: TGTGCCAGCAGTTACGGCGGGGGGGCCTTCAATGAGCAGTTCTTC

j_gene: TRBJ2-1
len: 13
abundance: few
v_gene: TRBV7-2
d_gene: .
CDR3aa: CASSIPSYNEQFF
CDR3nt: TGTGCCAGCAGCATCCCCTCATACAATGAGCAGTTCTTC

j_gene: TRBJ2-1
len: 15
abundance: .
v_gene: TRBV6-4
d_gene: TRBD2
CDR3aa: CASSTGAGGYNEQFF
CDR3nt: TGTGCCAGCAGCACCGGAGCGGGGGGATACAATGAGCAGTTCTTC

j_gene: TRBJ1-2
len: 12
abundance: .
v_gene: TRBV2
d_gene: TRBD1
CDR3aa: CASSQGDYGYTF
CDR3nt: TGTGCCAGCAGTCAGGGGGACTATGGCTACACCTTC

j_gene: TRBJ1-4
len: 14
abundance: few
v_gene: TRBV11-1
d_gene: TRBD1
CDR3aa: CASSRGQGREKLFF
CDR3nt: TGTGCCAGCAGCCGTGGACAGGGACGAGAAAAACTGTTTTTT

j_gene: TRBJ2-7
len: 14
abundance: many
v_gene: TRBV4-3
d_gene: TRBD1
CDR3aa: CASSQGTGGREQYF
CDR3nt: TGCGCCAGCAGCCAAGGGACAGGGGGCCGCGAGCAGTACTTC

j_gene: TRBJ1-1
len: 15
abundance: .
v_gene: TRBV5-1
d_gene: .
CDR3aa: CASSLAGTLSREAFF
CDR3nt: TGCGCCAGCAGCTTGGCAGGGACTCTTTCTCGTGAAGCTTTCTTT